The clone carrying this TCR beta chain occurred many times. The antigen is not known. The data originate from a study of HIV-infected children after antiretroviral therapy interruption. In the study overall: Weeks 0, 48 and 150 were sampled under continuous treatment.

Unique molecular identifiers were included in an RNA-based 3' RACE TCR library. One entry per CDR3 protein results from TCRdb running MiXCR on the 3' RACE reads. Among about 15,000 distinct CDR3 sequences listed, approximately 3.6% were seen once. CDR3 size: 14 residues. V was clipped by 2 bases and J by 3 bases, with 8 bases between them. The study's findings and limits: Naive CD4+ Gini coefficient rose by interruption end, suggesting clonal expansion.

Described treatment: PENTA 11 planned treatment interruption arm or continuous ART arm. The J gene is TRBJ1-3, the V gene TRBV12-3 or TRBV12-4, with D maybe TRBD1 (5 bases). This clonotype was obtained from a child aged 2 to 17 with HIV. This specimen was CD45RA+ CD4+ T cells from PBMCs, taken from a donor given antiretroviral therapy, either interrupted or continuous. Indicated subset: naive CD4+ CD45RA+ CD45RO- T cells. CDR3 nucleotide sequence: TGTGCCAGCAGTTTACAGACAGTTGGAAACACCATATATTTT. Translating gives CASSLQTVGNTIYF.